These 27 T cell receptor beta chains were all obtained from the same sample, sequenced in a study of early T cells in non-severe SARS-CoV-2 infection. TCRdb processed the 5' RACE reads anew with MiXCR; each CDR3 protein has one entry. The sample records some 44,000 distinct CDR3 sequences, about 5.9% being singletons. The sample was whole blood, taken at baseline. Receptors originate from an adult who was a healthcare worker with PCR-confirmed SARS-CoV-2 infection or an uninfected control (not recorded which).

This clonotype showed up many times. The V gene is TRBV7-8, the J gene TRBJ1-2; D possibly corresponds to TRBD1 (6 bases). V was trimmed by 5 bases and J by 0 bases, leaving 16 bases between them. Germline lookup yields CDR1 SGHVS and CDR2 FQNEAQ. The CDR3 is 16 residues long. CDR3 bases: TGTGCCAGCAGCAAGTACAGGGTCGCGGCTAACTATGGCTACACCTTC. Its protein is CASSKYRVAANYGYTF.

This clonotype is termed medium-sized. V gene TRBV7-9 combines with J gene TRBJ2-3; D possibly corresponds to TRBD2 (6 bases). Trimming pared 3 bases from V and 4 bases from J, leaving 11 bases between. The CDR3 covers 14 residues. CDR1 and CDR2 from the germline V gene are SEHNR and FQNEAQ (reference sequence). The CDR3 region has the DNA TGTGCCAGCAGCTTGACTGGAGGGGCAGATACGCAGTATTTT. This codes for CASSLTGGADTQYF.

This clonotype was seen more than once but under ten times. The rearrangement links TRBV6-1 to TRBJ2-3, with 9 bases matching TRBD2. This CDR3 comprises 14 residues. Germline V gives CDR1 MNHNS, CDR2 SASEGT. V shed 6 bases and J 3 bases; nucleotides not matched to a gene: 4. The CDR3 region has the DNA TGTGCCAGCAGCGGCGGGGGGGATACAGATACGCAGTATTTT. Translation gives CASSGGGDTDTQYF.

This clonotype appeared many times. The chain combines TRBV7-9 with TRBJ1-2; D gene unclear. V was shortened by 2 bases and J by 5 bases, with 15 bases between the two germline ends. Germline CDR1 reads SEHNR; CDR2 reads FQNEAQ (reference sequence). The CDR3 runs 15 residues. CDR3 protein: CASSLHRGDGYGYTF. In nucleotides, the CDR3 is TGTGCCAGCAGCTTACATCGGGGTGACGGTTATGGCTACACCTTC. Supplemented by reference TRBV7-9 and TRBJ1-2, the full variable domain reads DTGVSQNPRHKITKRGQNVTFRCDPISEHNRLYWYRQTLGQGPEFLTYFQNEAQLEKSRLLSDRFSAERPKGSFSTLEIQRTEQGDSAMYLCASSLHRGDGYGYTFGSGTRLTVV.

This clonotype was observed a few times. The CDR3 DNA follows: TGCGCCAGCAGCTTGGGACAGCGAGGACACGAGCAGTACTTC. This encodes CASSLGQRGHEQYF. The rearrangement uses TRBV5-1 and TRBJ2-7; a weak D match, TRBD1 (5 bases). Germline CDR1 is SGHRS and CDR2 is YFSETQ. This CDR3 contains 14 residues. V lost 0 bases, J lost 5 bases, and 12 bases lay in between.

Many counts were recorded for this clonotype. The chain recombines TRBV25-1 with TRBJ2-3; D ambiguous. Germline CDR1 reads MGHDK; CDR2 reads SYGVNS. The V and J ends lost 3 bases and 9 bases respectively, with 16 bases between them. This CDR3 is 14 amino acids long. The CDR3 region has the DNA TGTGCCAGCAGTGATGGTGTCGCACCTCGGACGCAGTATTTT. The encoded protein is CASSDGVAPRTQYF.

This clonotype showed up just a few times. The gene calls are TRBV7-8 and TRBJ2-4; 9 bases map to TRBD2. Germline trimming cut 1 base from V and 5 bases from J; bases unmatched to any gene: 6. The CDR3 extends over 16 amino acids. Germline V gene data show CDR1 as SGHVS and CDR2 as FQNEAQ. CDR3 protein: CASSLVSWTSENIQYF. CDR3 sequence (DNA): TGTGCCAGCAGCTTAGTATCTTGGACTAGCGAAAACATTCAGTACTTC.

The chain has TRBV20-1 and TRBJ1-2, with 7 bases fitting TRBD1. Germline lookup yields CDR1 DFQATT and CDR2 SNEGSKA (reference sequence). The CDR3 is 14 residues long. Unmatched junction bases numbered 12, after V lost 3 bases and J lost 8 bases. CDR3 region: CSASLQEGARGYTF. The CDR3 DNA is TGCAGTGCTAGTTTACAGGAGGGGGCGCGCGGCTACACCTTC.

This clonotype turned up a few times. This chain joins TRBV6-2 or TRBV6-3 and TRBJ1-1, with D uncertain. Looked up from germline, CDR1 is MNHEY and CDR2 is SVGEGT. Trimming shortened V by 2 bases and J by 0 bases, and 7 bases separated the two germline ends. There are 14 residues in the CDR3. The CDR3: CASSYGTLNTEAFF. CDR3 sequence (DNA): TGTGCCAGCAGTTACGGCACCTTGAACACTGAAGCTTTCTTT.

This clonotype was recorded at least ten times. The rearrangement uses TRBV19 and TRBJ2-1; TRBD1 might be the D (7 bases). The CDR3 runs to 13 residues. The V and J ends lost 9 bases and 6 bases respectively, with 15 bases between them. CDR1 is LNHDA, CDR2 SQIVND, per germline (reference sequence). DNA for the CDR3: TGTGCCAGCGGTGACAGGGAGGTCAATGAGCAGTTCTTC. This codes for CASGDREVNEQFF.

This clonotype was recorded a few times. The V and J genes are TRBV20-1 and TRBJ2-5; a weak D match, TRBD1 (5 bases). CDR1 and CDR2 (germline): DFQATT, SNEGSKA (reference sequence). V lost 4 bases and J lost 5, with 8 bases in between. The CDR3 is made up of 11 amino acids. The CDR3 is CSANPGETQYF. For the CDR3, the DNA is TGCAGTGCTAACCCAGGGGAGACCCAGTACTTC.

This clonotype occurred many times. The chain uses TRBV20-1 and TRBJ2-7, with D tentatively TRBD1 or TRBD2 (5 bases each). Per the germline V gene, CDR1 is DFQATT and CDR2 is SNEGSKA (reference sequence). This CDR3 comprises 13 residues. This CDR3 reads CRAQSGTVYEQYF. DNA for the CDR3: TGCAGGGCCCAAAGTGGGACGGTCTACGAGCAGTACTTC.

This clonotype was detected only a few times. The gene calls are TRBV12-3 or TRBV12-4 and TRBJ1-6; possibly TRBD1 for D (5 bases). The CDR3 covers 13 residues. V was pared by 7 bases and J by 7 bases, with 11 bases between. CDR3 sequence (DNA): TGTGCCAGCACTACGGACACCAATTCACCCCTCCACTTT. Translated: CASTTDTNSPLHF.

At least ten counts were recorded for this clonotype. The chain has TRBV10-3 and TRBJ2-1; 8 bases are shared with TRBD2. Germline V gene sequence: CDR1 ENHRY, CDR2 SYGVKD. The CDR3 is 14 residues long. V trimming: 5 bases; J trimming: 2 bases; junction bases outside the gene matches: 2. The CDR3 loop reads CAISSGGPYNEQFF. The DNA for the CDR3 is TGTGCCATCAGTAGCGGGGGACCCTACAATGAGCAGTTCTTC.

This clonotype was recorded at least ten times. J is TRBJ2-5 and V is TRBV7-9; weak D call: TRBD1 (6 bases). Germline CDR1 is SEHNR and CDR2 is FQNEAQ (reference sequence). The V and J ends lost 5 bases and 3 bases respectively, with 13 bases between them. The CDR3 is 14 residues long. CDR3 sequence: CASSPSGTKETQYF. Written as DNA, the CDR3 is TGTGCCAGCAGCCCCTCCGGGACAAAAGAGACCCAGTACTTC.

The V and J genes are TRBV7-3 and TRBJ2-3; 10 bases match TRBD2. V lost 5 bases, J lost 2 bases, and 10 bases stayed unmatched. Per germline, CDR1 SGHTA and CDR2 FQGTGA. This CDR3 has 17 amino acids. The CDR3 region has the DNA TGTGCCAGCAGCCTTACACCAGCGGGGGGGCCCACAGATACGCAGTATTTT. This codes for CASSLTPAGGPTDTQYF.

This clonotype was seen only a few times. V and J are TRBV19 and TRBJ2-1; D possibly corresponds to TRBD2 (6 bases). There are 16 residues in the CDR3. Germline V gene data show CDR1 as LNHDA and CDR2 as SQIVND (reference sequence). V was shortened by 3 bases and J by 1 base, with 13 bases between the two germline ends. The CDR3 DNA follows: TGTGCCAGTAGTATCAGTGGGGGGTTGTCCTACAATGAGCAGTTCTTC. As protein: CASSISGGLSYNEQFF.

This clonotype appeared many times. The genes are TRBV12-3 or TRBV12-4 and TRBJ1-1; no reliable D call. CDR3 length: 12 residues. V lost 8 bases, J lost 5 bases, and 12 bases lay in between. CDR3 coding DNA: TGTGCCAGCGAATGGAGACGGACTGAAGCTTTCTTT. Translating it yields CASEWRRTEAFF.

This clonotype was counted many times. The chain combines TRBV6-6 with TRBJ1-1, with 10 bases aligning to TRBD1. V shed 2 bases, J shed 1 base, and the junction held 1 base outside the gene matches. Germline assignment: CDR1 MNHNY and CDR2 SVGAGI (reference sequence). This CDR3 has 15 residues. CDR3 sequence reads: CASSYRDRGNTEAFF. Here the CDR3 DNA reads TGTGCCAGCAGTTACCGGGACAGGGGGAACACTGAAGCTTTCTTT.

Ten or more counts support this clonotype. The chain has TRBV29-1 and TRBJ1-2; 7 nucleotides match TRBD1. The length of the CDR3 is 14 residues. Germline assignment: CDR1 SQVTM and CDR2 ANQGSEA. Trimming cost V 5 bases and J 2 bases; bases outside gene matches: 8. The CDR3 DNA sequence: TGCAGCGTTCGAAGGGACAGCAGCAACTATGGCTACACCTTC. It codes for CSVRRDSSNYGYTF.

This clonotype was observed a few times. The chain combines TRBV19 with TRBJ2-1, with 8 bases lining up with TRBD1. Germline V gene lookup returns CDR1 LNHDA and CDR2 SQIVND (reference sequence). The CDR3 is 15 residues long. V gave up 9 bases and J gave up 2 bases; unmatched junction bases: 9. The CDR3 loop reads CASDWAGGAYNEQFF. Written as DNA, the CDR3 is TGTGCCAGCGATTGGGCAGGGGGCGCCTACAATGAGCAGTTCTTC.

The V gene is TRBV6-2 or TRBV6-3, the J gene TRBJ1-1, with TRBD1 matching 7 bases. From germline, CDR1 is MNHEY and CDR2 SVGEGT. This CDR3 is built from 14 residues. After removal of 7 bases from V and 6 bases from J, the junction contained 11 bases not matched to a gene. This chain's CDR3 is CASTRQGAGAEAFF. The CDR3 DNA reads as TGTGCCAGCACCAGACAGGGAGCAGGGGCTGAAGCTTTCTTT.

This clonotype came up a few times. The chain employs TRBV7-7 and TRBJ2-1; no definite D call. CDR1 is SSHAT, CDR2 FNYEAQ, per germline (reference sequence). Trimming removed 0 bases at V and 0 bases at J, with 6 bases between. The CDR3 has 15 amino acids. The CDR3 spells CASSLAFSSYNEQFF. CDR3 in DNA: TGTGCCAGCAGCTTAGCTTTCAGCTCCTACAATGAGCAGTTCTTC.

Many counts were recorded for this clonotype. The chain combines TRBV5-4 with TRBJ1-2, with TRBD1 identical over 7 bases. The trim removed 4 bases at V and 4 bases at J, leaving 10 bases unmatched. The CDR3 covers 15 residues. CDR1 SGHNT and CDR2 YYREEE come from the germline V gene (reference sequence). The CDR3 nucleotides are TGTGCCAGCAGCGCCAGGGACAGATTTTCCTATGGCTACACCTTC. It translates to CASSARDRFSYGYTF.

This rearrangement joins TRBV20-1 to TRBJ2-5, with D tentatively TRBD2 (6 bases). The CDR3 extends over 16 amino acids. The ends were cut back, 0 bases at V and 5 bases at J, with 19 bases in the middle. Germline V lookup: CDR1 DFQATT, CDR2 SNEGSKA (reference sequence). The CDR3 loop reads CSARDPRLVFLETQYF. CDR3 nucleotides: TGCAGTGCTAGAGATCCGAGACTAGTTTTTCTCGAGACCCAGTACTTC.

As DNA, the CDR3 is TGTGCCAGTAGTCCCGGACAGGCGCGGAGCGAGCAGTACTTC. This codes for CASSPGQARSEQYF. This chain connects TRBV19 to TRBJ2-7, with TRBD1 identical over 7 bases. CDR3 length equals 14 residues. Per germline, CDR1 LNHDA and CDR2 SQIVND (reference sequence). V was pared by 5 bases and J by 6 bases, with 10 bases of the junction left unmatched.

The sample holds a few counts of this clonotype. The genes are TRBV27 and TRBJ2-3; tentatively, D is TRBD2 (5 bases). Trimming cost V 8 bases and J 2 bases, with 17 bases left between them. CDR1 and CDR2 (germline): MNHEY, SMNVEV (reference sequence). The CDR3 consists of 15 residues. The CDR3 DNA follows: TGTGCCAGCGGCCGATGGACTTCTAACACAGATACGCAGTATTTT. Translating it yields CASGRWTSNTDTQYF.